Included here is one T cell receptor (beta chain) sequence, with context. Its antigen is unidentified. Sequenced by immunoSEQ multiplex PCR; TCRdb stores in-frame clones only, minus some. The sample yields some 80,000 clones, about 95% seen once. These data come from a study of cytomegalovirus exposure and HLA in healthy donors. General study findings and limits: A classifier reportedly called cytomegalovirus status with high sensitivity and specificity.

The CDR3 spans 17 residues. With 0 bases clipped from V and 3 bases from J, the junction kept 8 bases outside the gene matches. Germline assignment: CDR1 MNHNS and CDR2 SASEGT. The specimen was PBMCs. The sequence was collected from a woman aged 18-30 years in good health and CMV-seronegative. V gene TRBV6-1 combines with J gene TRBJ2-3, with 8 positions matching TRBD2. For the CDR3, the DNA is TGTGCCAGCAGTGAAGCCCTCGCGGGCGGGGGGACAGATACGCAGTATTTT. Encoded protein: CASSEALAGGGTDTQYF.